This T cell receptor (beta chain) was obtained from a study of T cell clonotyping in hematopoietic cell transplantation. Findings and limits, study-wide: Few recipient clonotypes overlapped donors; over 95% were de novo at given depth. Pathologically expanded recipient clonotypes increased progressively from day 30 to day 180 as diversity fell.

Time point meaning: recipient sample about 28 days before transplant, after cytoreduction. The assay was immunoSEQ multiplex PCR, and TCRdb's table has in-frame clones only and misses some. The table shows approximately 44,000 clones, with roughly 80% occurring only once. The count of this clone is one. The antigen is unknown. Germline loops: CDR1 SGHTA, CDR2 FQGTGA. The V gene lost 0 bases and the J gene lost 2 bases, with 7 bases spanning the gap. The CDR3 extends over 15 amino acids. The TCR was taken from a man in his fifties or sixties with myelodysplastic syndrome. Some clones in this sample may be carry-over from other donors' samples. Sample: peripheral blood mononuclear cells, taken before stem cell transplant. This sequence joins TRBV7-3 and TRBJ1-4; unclear D gene. CDR3 residues: CASSLTGGTNEKLFF. In DNA form, the CDR3 reads TGTGCCAGCAGCTTAACAGGTGGCACTAATGAAAAACTGTTTTTT.